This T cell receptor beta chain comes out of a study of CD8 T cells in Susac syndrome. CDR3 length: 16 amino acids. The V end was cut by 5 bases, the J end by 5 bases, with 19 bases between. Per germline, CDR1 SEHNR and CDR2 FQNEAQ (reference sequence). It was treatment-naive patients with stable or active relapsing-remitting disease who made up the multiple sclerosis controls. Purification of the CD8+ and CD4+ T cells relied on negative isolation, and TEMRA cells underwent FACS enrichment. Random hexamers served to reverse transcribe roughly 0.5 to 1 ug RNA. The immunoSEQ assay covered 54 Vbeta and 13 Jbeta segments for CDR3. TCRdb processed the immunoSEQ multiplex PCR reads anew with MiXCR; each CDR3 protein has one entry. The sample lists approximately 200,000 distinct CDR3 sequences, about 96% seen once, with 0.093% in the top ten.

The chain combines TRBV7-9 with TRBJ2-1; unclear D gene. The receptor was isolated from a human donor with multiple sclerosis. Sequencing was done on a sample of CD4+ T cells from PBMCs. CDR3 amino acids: CASSQPPKGFHNEQFF. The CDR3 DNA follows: TGTGCCAGCAGCCAACCGCCCAAGGGATTTCACAATGAGCAGTTCTTC. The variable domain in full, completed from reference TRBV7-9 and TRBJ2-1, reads DTGVSQNPRHKITKRGQNVTFRCDPISEHNRLYWYRQTLGQGPEFLTYFQNEAQLEKSRLLSDRFSAERPKGSFSTLEIQRTEQGDSAMYLCASSQPPKGFHNEQFFGPGTRLTVL.